These 27 T cell receptor beta chains share one sample of origin, sequenced in a study of regulatory T cells in long-lasting Graves disease. Specified time point: newly diagnosed GD, antithyroid drugs for less than 3 months. PBMC-extracted RNA yielded the TCR library. Arm-PCR with iRepertoire HTBI primers amplified the CDR3 regions for these TCR beta libraries. TCRdb analysed the multiplex PCR reads with MiXCR anew, one entry per CDR3 protein. The sample carries 580,000 or so distinct CDR3 sequences, more than 15% recorded once. The same data also contributed to another study, on T cells in Graves' hyperthyroidism and ophthalmopathy.

The specimen was peripheral blood mononuclear cells (PBMCs), collected at new diagnosis, from a patient treated with antithyroid drugs. Source of these receptors: a man younger than 35 with Graves disease.

J is TRBJ2-5 and V is TRBV28, with 10 bases that match TRBD2. From germline, CDR1 is MDHEN and CDR2 SYDVKM. The CDR3 length is 16 residues. The V gene end was trimmed by 4 bases and the J gene end by 2 bases; junction bases not matched to a gene: 7. The CDR3 here is CASSSPLAGAQETQYF. The CDR3 DNA follows: TGTGCCAGCAGTTCGCCGCTAGCGGGAGCTCAAGAGACCCAGTACTTC.

There are a few counts of this clonotype. The CDR3 is CASSQGGRDYEQYF. The CDR3 nucleotides are TGTGCCAGCAGCCAGGGCGGGAGGGACTACGAGCAGTACTTC. V usage is TRBV3-1 and J usage is TRBJ2-7; 9 bases agree with TRBD2. The V gene's germline CDR1 is LGHDT and CDR2 YNNKEL (reference sequence). Trimming at V came to 3 bases and at J to 3 bases, leaving 3 bases not matched to a gene. This CDR3 spans 14 amino acids.

The V call is TRBV4-1, the J call TRBJ2-3, with D possibly TRBD2 on 5 matching bases. CDR1 and CDR2 (germline): MGHRA, YSYEKL. The CDR3 is made up of 15 amino acids. Trimming pared 1 base from V and 10 bases from J, leaving 18 bases between. The CDR3 reads CASSQVRGRELPQYF. The CDR3 DNA reads as TGCGCCAGCAGCCAAGTCCGCGGGCGTGAGCTGCCGCAGTATTTT.

This clonotype was detected many times. The rearrangement links TRBV7-2 to TRBJ2-1; 9 nucleotides align to TRBD2. The ends lost 0 bases at V and 5 bases at J; junction bases unmatched: 8. The CDR3 contains 17 residues. Germline assignment: CDR1 SGHTA and CDR2 FQGNSA. The CDR3 spells CASSLAGREGPNNEQFF. CDR3 coding DNA: TGTGCCAGCAGCTTAGCGGGGCGGGAGGGCCCCAACAATGAGCAGTTCTTC.

This clonotype showed up many times. The genes are TRBV6-5 and TRBJ2-7, with 7 bases identical to TRBD2. The CDR3 extends over 13 amino acids. V shed 2 bases and J 6 bases; nucleotides not matched to a gene: 4. Germline lookup yields CDR1 MNHEY and CDR2 SVGAGI. CDR3 bases: TGTGCCAGCAGTTACGGGGGGGTTATCGAGCAGTACTTC. It encodes CASSYGGVIEQYF.

The table lists this clonotype with a few counts. V is TRBV6-4 and J is TRBJ2-1, with 10 nucleotides matching TRBD2. The CDR3 contains 15 residues. CDR1 MRHNA and CDR2 SNTAGT come from the germline V gene. Trimming cost V 2 bases and J 8 bases; bases outside gene matches: 6. The CDR3 nucleotides read TGTGCCAGCAGTGACGGTTCTAGCGGGAGCCATGAGCAGTTCTTC. This codes for CASSDGSSGSHEQFF.

This clonotype came up many times. J is TRBJ2-7 and V is TRBV20-1; TRBD1 agrees at 10 bases. CDR3 length equals 15 residues. The germline V gene has CDR1 DFQATT and CDR2 SNEGSKA (reference sequence). The V segment lost 0 bases and the J segment 2 bases; nucleotides outside the gene matches: 4. CDR3 sequence reads: CSARDGGQGAYEQYF. The CDR3 coding sequence is TGCAGTGCTAGAGATGGCGGACAGGGGGCCTACGAGCAGTACTTC.

CDR3 DNA sequence: TGTGCCAGCAGACGAGGACAGGGGGCATATAATTCACCCCTCCACTTT. Translated: CASRRGQGAYNSPLHF. The V gene is TRBV28, the J gene TRBJ1-6, with 11 bases that match TRBD1. The germline V gene has CDR1 MDHEN and CDR2 SYDVKM. The V and J ends lost 6 bases and 4 bases, in that order; junction bases with no gene match: 5. The CDR3 is 16 amino acids.

The chain couples TRBV6-1 to TRBJ1-5; D is unclear. The V end was cut by 11 bases, the J end by 4 bases, with 18 bases between. The CDR3 runs 14 residues. Germline CDR1 and CDR2: MNHNS and SASEGT. The DNA for the CDR3 is TGTGCCGCCGGGCCATGGGAAGCAAATCAGCCCCAGCATTTT. Its translation is CAAGPWEANQPQHF.

Here the CDR3 reads CASSQMYSGRSGGTDTQYF. CDR3 sequence (DNA): TGTGCCAGCAGCCAGATGTACAGCGGGAGGTCCGGGGGCACAGATACGCAGTATTTT. The chain combines TRBV3-1 with TRBJ2-3, with 9 bases identical to TRBD2. CDR1 LGHDT and CDR2 YNNKEL come from the germline V gene (reference sequence). Trimming cost V 3 bases and J 1 base; bases outside gene matches: 14. This CDR3 is built from 19 residues.

This clonotype was seen repeatedly, ten times or more. This chain joins TRBV20-1 and TRBJ2-3; 9 nucleotides agree with TRBD2. The V segment lost 0 bases and the J segment 1 base; nucleotides outside the gene matches: 5. Germline values: CDR1 DFQATT, CDR2 SNEGSKA (reference sequence). The CDR3 loop spans 16 amino acids. Written as DNA, the CDR3 is TGCAGTGCTAGAGATGGGGCGGGAGGGCGCACAGATACGCAGTATTTT. This translates into CSARDGAGGRTDTQYF.

This clonotype occurred many times. The chain uses TRBV12-3 or TRBV12-4 and TRBJ2-7; D is undetermined. V was pared by 1 base and J by 6 bases, with 10 bases between. This CDR3 spans 13 amino acids. The CDR3 reads CASSLDGVTEQYF. The CDR3 DNA is TGTGCCAGCAGTTTAGATGGGGTAACCGAGCAGTACTTC.

A few counts support this clonotype. This chain uses TRBV20-1 with TRBJ2-1, with 7 nucleotides matching TRBD2. CDR1 and CDR2 from the germline V gene are DFQATT and SNEGSKA (reference sequence). V trimming: 5 bases; J trimming: 0 bases; junction bases outside the gene matches: 4. The length of the CDR3 is 14 residues. DNA for the CDR3: TGCAGTGCTGGCCTAGCGGTCTCCTACAATGAGCAGTTCTTC. Translating it yields CSAGLAVSYNEQFF.

The V call is TRBV20-1, the J call TRBJ2-3; TRBD2 matches 9 bases. Germline V gives CDR1 DFQATT, CDR2 SNEGSKA (reference sequence). With V trimmed by 4 bases and J by 3 bases, 11 bases remained unmatched. The CDR3 is 16 residues long. CDR3 bases: TGCAGTGCTACTGTAGGACTAGCGCACTTTACAGATACGCAGTATTTT. This gives the protein CSATVGLAHFTDTQYF.

This clonotype was recorded a few times. The rearrangement links TRBV5-1 to TRBJ1-5; D might be TRBD1 (5 bases). Germline assignment: CDR1 SGHRS and CDR2 YFSETQ. Trimming removed 1 base from V and 9 bases from J, with 20 bases in between. The CDR3 spans 16 residues. The CDR3 region has the DNA TGCGCCAGCAGCTTGACCCCGATGGGGCAGGGTATGCCCCAGCATTTT. It codes for CASSLTPMGQGMPQHF.

Ten or more counts support this clonotype. The V call is TRBV18, the J call TRBJ2-5; unclear D gene. V gave up 6 bases and J gave up 0 bases, with 5 bases separating them. The CDR3 length is 12 residues. Germline assignment: CDR1 KGHSH and CDR2 LQKENI. The CDR3 coding sequence is TGTGCCAGCTCTGTCAACCAAGAGACCCAGTACTTC. It encodes CASSVNQETQYF. Based on the CDR3 plus reference TRBV18 and TRBJ2-5, the full variable domain is NAGVMQNPRHLVRRRGQEARLRCSPMKGHSHVYWYRQLPEEGLKFMVYLQKENIIDESGMPKERFSAEFPKEGPSILRIQQVVRGDSAAYFCASSVNQETQYFGPGTRLLVL.

This chain connects TRBV5-1 to TRBJ2-7; TRBD2 matches 12 bases. J lost 5 bases, V lost 0 bases, and 9 bases had no gene match. CDR3 length: 17 amino acids. Germline V gives CDR1 SGHRS, CDR2 YFSETQ. The CDR3 nucleotides read TGCGCCAGCAGCTTGGCCCCGACTAGCGGGAGTATCGACGAGCAGTACTTC. Translated: CASSLAPTSGSIDEQYF. The whole variable domain, remainder taken from reference TRBV5-1 and TRBJ2-7, is KAGVTQTPRYLIKTRGQQVTLSCSPISGHRSVSWYQQTPGQGLQFLFEYFSETQRNKGNFPGRFSGRQFSNSRSEMNVSTLELGDSALYLCASSLAPTSGSIDEQYFGPGTRLTVT.

The chain is built from TRBV9 and TRBJ2-3, with unresolved D. Per the germline V gene, CDR1 is SGDLS and CDR2 is YYNGEE. The V end was cut by 3 bases, the J end by 2 bases, with 13 bases between. This CDR3 has 15 residues. CDR3 sequence: CASSASPSPTDTQYF. CDR3 DNA sequence: TGTGCCAGCAGCGCATCTCCCTCCCCCACAGATACGCAGTATTTT.

This clonotype was observed a handful of times. The chain is built from TRBV14 and TRBJ1-4, with TRBD1 as a possible D gene (5 bases). V lost 5 bases, J lost 6 bases, and 22 bases lay in between. CDR1 and CDR2 from the germline V gene are SGHDN and FVKESK. The length of the CDR3 is 17 residues. The CDR3 region is CASSLFPLGAYDEKLFF. The CDR3 nucleotides read TGTGCCAGCAGCTTATTCCCGTTAGGGGCGTACGATGAAAAACTGTTTTTT.

This clonotype was found many times. V usage is TRBV5-1 and J usage is TRBJ1-1, with TRBD1 identical over 9 bases. Trimming cost V 4 bases and J 11 bases; bases outside gene matches: 12. Germline V gene data show CDR1 as SGHRS and CDR2 as YFSETQ. This CDR3 is 14 amino acids long. The CDR3 is CASSPGTGNLAAFF. As DNA, the CDR3 is TGCGCCAGCAGCCCCGGGACAGGGAACCTTGCGGCTTTCTTT.

This clonotype was seen many times. V gene TRBV10-3 combines with J gene TRBJ2-1, with TRBD2 matching over 11 bases. This CDR3 has 16 amino acids. Germline V gene sequence: CDR1 ENHRY, CDR2 SYGVKD. Unmatched junction bases numbered 8, after V lost 5 bases and J lost 5 bases. The chain's CDR3 is CAISLTGTSGDNEQFF. The DNA of the CDR3 is TGTGCCATCAGTCTAACCGGGACTAGCGGCGACAATGAGCAGTTCTTC.

The gene calls are TRBV5-6 and TRBJ1-6, with TRBD1 as a possible D gene (6 bases). Trimming left V 3 bases short and J 9 bases short, with 16 bases between. Germline V gene sequence: CDR1 SGHDT, CDR2 YYEEEE. The CDR3 runs to 15 residues. In DNA form, the CDR3 reads TGTGCCAGCAGCTCCGAAAAGACAGGCACTTCACCCCTCCACTTT. Translating gives CASSSEKTGTSPLHF.

This clonotype appeared a few times. The chain couples TRBV27 to TRBJ2-7, with 9 nucleotides matching TRBD1. This CDR3 spans 16 amino acids. The germline CDR1 and CDR2 sequences are MNHEY and SMNVEV (reference sequence). With 0 bases clipped from V and 6 bases from J, the junction kept 9 bases outside the gene matches. For the CDR3, the DNA is TGTGCCAGCAGTTTATCATCCGGGACAGGGAGGCTCGAGCAGTACTTC. It encodes CASSLSSGTGRLEQYF.

This clonotype was recorded many times. The chain is built from TRBV5-1 and TRBJ2-2; D gene uncertain. The germline CDR1 and CDR2 sequences are SGHRS and YFSETQ. Deletions cut 4 bases from V and 2 bases from J, with 6 bases between. The CDR3 is 13 residues long. This chain's CDR3 is CASSVGNTGELFF. DNA for the CDR3: TGCGCCAGCAGCGTCGGAAACACCGGGGAGCTGTTTTTT.

Many counts were recorded for this clonotype. J is TRBJ2-3 and V is TRBV27; 7 nucleotides match TRBD2. The V and J ends lost 3 bases and 6 bases, in that order; junction bases with no gene match: 6. This CDR3 is built from 14 residues. Germline V gene lookup returns CDR1 MNHEY and CDR2 SMNVEV (reference sequence). The CDR3 DNA reads as TGTGCCAGCAGTTTTCTGACTAGCCGCGATACGCAGTATTTT. Its translation: CASSFLTSRDTQYF.

This clonotype was observed a few times. This sequence joins TRBV5-4 and TRBJ1-2; D ambiguous. The ends were cut back, 3 bases at V and 4 bases at J, with 19 bases in the middle. Germline loops: CDR1 SGHNT, CDR2 YYREEE (reference sequence). This CDR3 region has 16 residues. For the CDR3, the DNA is TGTGCCAGCAGCTCCAGCTCGGGGTCAGCTTCCTATGGCTACACCTTC. Its translation is CASSSSSGSASYGYTF.

This clonotype has just a few counts. The chain recombines TRBV7-9 with TRBJ2-3; perhaps D is TRBD1 or TRBD2 (5 bases each). V gave up 1 base and J gave up 2 bases, with 13 bases separating them. The length of the CDR3 is 16 residues. Germline values: CDR1 SEHNR, CDR2 FQNEAQ (reference sequence). The CDR3 bases are TGTGCCAGCAGCTTAGTGGGCAGGGAGATCACAGATACGCAGTATTTT. Its translation is CASSLVGREITDTQYF.